This T cell receptor (beta chain) was recorded in a study of CD8+ T cells in alopecia areata. The study, taken as a whole, reports: More clonal than normal scalp was lesional scalp, particularly alopecia totalis/universalis.

As the sequencing template, cDNA was produced by extracting RNA and reverse transcribing it. Produced via immunoSEQ multiplex PCR; TCRdb's table is partial and in-frame only. The repertoire has 20,000 to 30,000 clones, under 60% of them found once; the top ten carry 31%. Germline lookup yields CDR1 SQVTM and CDR2 ANQGSEA. Trimming took 7 bases from V and 8 from J, leaving 24 bases between them. CDR3 length equals 14 residues. Lesional scalp punch biopsies and peripheral blood were collected from alopecia areata patients. A remark on this clone: Its antigen is not known.

The TCR comes from a human donor with alopecia areata. Sequences were obtained from NKG2D-high CD8+ T cells sorted from blood. The chain links TRBV29-1 to TRBJ2-7; D may be TRBD1 (5 bases). In nucleotides, the CDR3 is TGCAGCGGGTCGACAGATTCAAACAGTCAGAAGCAGTACTTC. It translates to CSGSTDSNSQKQYF.